This T cell receptor (beta chain) is from a study of T cells in Graves' hyperthyroidism and ophthalmopathy (dated by TCRdb to about 2019). Looking at the study overall: Peripheral blood samples were taken at initial diagnosis, before any treatment was given. For training and testing, the 100 or so patients in the discovery cohort were randomly divided in a 7:3 ratio. To identify TCR V-J signatures that set the groups apart, the researchers used a discovery cohort of approximately 98 patients, made up of 40 to 45 with Graves' ophthalmopathy and some 56 with stable Graves' hyperthyroidism. According to the paper, TCR Vbeta CDR3 sequencing was carried out on over 130 peripheral blood samples, which came from 40 to 45 ophthalmopathy, approximately 72 hyperthyroidism and about 17 progressor patients. The study also compared thyroid tissue and blood T-cell repertoires from roughly 6 Graves' hyperthyroidism patients. Whether ophthalmopathy could be predicted prospectively was tested in an independent validation cohort made up of under 20 hyperthyroidism patients plus 17 patients who later progressed to ophthalmopathy. After blood sampling, hyperthyroidism patients were treated with methimazole at a starting dose of 30 mg daily, and ophthalmopathy patients were treated with high-dose intravenous methylprednisolone.

In regard to this clonotype: The antigen this receptor binds is unknown. No much larger clone is present one base from it, and per-base qualities are unavailable.

The TCR beta CDR3 regions were amplified from RNA transcripts. The first round of RT-PCR for the TCR CDR3 was performed with the HTBI primer set and the Qiagen OneStep RT-PCR kit. The libraries were constructed in a second round of multiplex PCR and then size-selected and purified. Libraries were sequenced paired-end with 100 bp reads on an Illumina HiSeq2000. As for the original processing: Raw data were processed with SOAPnuke, discarding reads with adapters, uncalled bases, mean Phred below 15, or no exact constant-primer or identifier match. COPE v1.2.5 was used to merge high-quality paired reads, and clonotypes were defined as unique nucleotide sequences. MiTCR v1.1 was used to align the clonotypes against IMGT TRBV, TRBD and TRBJ reference segments. Analysis was restricted to V-J combinations with a frequency above 0.0001, which covered about 99% of repertoires. The TCS score was defined as F50 (clonal expansion) divided by E x V (chaos), with BLOSUM62-based TCRdist calculated between CDR3 peptides within each V-J. Welch's t-statistics and random forest reduced around 550 V-J features to 13, which were used in a naive Bayes classifier (R e1071). TCRdb reanalyzed the raw reads on its own, using fastp at Q25 for trimming and MiXCR for clone calling, and kept in-frame beta chains. Under each unique CDR3 protein, matching rows form one entry showing the most common genes and DNA. The V and J calls and clone size come from TCRdb's table, not from the authors' own analysis. The sample table shows roughly 660,000 distinct CDR3 sequences, and approximately 15% are seen once. Around a sixth of the sample goes to the ten largest clones.

Stable Graves' hyperthyroidism was defined as no progression to ophthalmopathy during 18 months of follow-up. The hyperthyroidism patients were between 18 and 65 years old and newly diagnosed, with a disease duration of less than 2 months. The study excluded patients with uncontrolled infections, other autoimmune diseases, pregnancy or lactation. Diagnoses were based on clinical symptoms, serum thyroxine and TRAb, thyroid ultrasound and orbital computed tomography. PBMCs were isolated from approximately 10 ml of fresh peripheral blood by Ficoll-Paque density gradient centrifugation. Total RNA was extracted using Trizol reagent, and RNA quality was assessed on an Agilent 2100 Bioanalyzer. V sheds 3 bases and J sheds 1 base, leaving 6 bases between their ends. The germline V gene gives CDR1 as SGHVS and CDR2 as FNYEAQ. The CDR3 contains 14 residues, cysteine and phenylalanine counted. The sequence is cut down to CDR3 DNA, 42 bases in frame from base 1.

The paper as a whole reports these results and caveats: Most expanded thyroid clonotypes (frequency above 0.001) were also detected in blood, a finding suggesting that blood repertoires may reflect thyroid immune responses. Ophthalmopathy was separated from stable hyperthyroidism by a 13 V-J signature model, with around 90% sensitivity and just over 81% specificity obtained in cross-validation and 80%/75% obtained in testing. During validation, the model predicted progression to ophthalmopathy a median of approximately 6.5 months ahead of onset, with around 70% sensitivity and 72.22% specificity. No statistical method was used to set the sample size in advance, and investigators knew the group allocation.

The chain links TRBV7-6 with TRBJ2-2, with no reliable assignment of the D segment. The TCR comes from a man aged 50 to 59 with Graves' hyperthyroidism. Sequenced: blood. The CDR3 reads CASSFFENTGELFF. The sequence in DNA is TGTGCCAGCAGCTTTTTCGAGAACACCGGGGAGCTGTTTTTT. With the portions outside the CDR3 filled from the reference TRBV7-6 and TRBJ2-2 genes, the complete variable region becomes GAGVSQSPRYKVTKRGQDVALRCDPISGHVSLYWYRQALGQGPEFLTYFNYEAQQDKSGLPNDRFSAERPEGSISTLTIQRTEQRDSAMYRCASSFFENTGELFFGEGSRLTVL.